This entry concerns a single T cell receptor (beta chain). Measured with immunoSEQ multiplex PCR; TCRdb has only the in-frame clones, and not every one. The sample has 93,000 or so clones; around 93% are singletons. The data were taken from a study of T cell changes during pregnancy in multiple sclerosis. Germline loops: CDR1 MRHNA, CDR2 SNTAGT. The V end was cut by 2 bases, the J end by 10 bases, with 9 bases between. This CDR3 spans 13 amino acids. The receptor's source is a female donor with multiple sclerosis, enrolled in a pregnancy study. The chain carries TRBV6-4 and TRBJ1-6; D call uncertain. The sequencing here drew on peripheral blood, taken before pregnancy. Written as DNA, the CDR3 is TGTGCCAGCAGTGACAGCCCCTGGTCACCCCTCCACTTT. This sequence encodes CASSDSPWSPLHF.